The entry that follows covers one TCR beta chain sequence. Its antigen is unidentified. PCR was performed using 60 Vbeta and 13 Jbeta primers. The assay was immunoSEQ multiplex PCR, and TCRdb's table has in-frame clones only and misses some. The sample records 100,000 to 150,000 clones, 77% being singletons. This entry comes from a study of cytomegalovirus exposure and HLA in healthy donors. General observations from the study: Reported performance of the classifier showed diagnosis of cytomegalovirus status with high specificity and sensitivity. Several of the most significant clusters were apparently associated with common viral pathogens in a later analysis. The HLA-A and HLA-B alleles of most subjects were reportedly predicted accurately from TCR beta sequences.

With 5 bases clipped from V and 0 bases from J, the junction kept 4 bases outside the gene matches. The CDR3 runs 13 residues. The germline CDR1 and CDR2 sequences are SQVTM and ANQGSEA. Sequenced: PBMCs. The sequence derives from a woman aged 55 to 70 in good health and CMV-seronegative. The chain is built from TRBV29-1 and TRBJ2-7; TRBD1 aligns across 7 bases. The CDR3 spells CSVRPGGSYEQYF. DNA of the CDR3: TGCAGCGTTCGCCCAGGGGGCTCCTACGAGCAGTACTTC.